This TCR beta chain was found in a study of shared clonotypes between healthy human individuals. Study results and limitations: Relative to their counterparts shared across all four donors, non-shared clonotypes exhibited diminished generation probabilities.

Only in-frame clones appear in the TCRdb table, and some are missing; sequencing was by immunoSEQ multiplex PCR. The sample includes roughly 2 million clones, approximately 96% of them seen just once. With regard to this clone: Its antigen is still unknown.

V lost 7 bases to trimming and J lost 11 bases; unmatched junction nucleotides: 15. The length of the CDR3 is 14 residues. Germline CDR1 MDHEN, CDR2 SYDVKM. The sequencing input was naive CD4+ T cells sorted from blood. As for subset: CD45RA+ positively selected. The receptor comes from a man between 18 and 35 years old in good health. The chain combines TRBV28 with TRBJ1-1; 8 positions match TRBD1. CDR3 sequence reads: CASTVGRQGRKAFF. The CDR3 DNA follows: TGTGCCAGCACCGTTGGGAGACAGGGGCGGAAGGCTTTCTTT.